This is a list of T cell receptor beta chains from one sample in a study of cytomegalovirus exposure and HLA in healthy donors. Only in-frame clones appear in the TCRdb table, and some are missing; sequencing was by immunoSEQ multiplex PCR. Seen here are about 98,000 clones, over 70% observed once, and the top ten hold 9.5% to 12%. The sequenced material came from PBMCs. Source of these receptors: a man aged 18 to 30 in good health and CMV-seropositive. Both conserved end residues are part of each CDR3. Fields, in order: V gene, J gene, D gene, clone size, CDR3 DNA, CDR3 protein. A D gene is named only where the DNA matches it firmly. Clone size appears in some rows only: once, few, many, or a class for an expanded clone.

v_gene: TRBV19
j_gene: TRBJ1-1
d_gene: .
abundance: .
CDR3nt: TGTGCCAGTAGTGCGGGGGGCACTGAAGCTTTCTTT
CDR3aa: CASSAGGTEAFF

v_gene: TRBV28
j_gene: TRBJ1-6
d_gene: .
abundance: .
CDR3nt: TGTGCCAGCAGTTCCCTACAGGGTAGGAGTAATTCACCCCTCCACTTT
CDR3aa: CASSSLQGRSNSPLHF

v_gene: TRBV7-9
j_gene: TRBJ1-1
d_gene: .
abundance: .
CDR3nt: TGTGCCAGCAGCTTAGGAGGTATCTTGAACACTGAAGCTTTCTTT
CDR3aa: CASSLGGILNTEAFF

v_gene: TRBV9
j_gene: TRBJ2-2
d_gene: TRBD1
abundance: .
CDR3nt: TGTGCCAGCAGTGATGGGACAGTTCGCACCGGGGAGCTGTTTTTT
CDR3aa: CASSDGTVRTGELFF

v_gene: TRBV27
j_gene: TRBJ2-1
d_gene: TRBD2
abundance: .
CDR3nt: TGTGCCAGCAGTCCCATAGGCGGGGGGGCCGATGAGCAGTTCTTC
CDR3aa: CASSPIGGGADEQFF

v_gene: TRBV2
j_gene: TRBJ2-1
d_gene: .
abundance: once
CDR3nt: TGTGCCAGCAAGGGGGATGAGCAGTTCTTC
CDR3aa: CASKGDEQFF

v_gene: TRBV15
j_gene: TRBJ1-4
d_gene: .
abundance: few
CDR3nt: TGTGCCACCAGAGGCGGGAAACGTGCAACTAATGAAAAACTGTTTTTT
CDR3aa: CATRGGKRATNEKLFF

v_gene: TRBV28
j_gene: TRBJ2-5
d_gene: .
abundance: .
CDR3nt: TGTGCCAGCAGTTTAATGGGCGTAGAGACCCAGTACTTC
CDR3aa: CASSLMGVETQYF

v_gene: TRBV21-1
j_gene: TRBJ2-7
d_gene: .
abundance: .
CDR3nt: TGTGCCAGCAGCCCCCTGACAGGGTGCACCTACGAGCAGTACTTC
CDR3aa: CASSPLTGCTYEQYF

v_gene: TRBV27
j_gene: TRBJ1-4
d_gene: TRBD1
abundance: once
CDR3nt: TGTGCCAGCAGTTTAGGGACAGGGCCCGCAACTAATGAAAAACTGTTTTTT
CDR3aa: CASSLGTGPATNEKLFF

v_gene: TRBV5-1
j_gene: TRBJ2-2
d_gene: .
abundance: .
CDR3nt: TGCGCCAGCAGCTTACTTGACACCGGGGAGCTGTTTTTT
CDR3aa: CASSLLDTGELFF

v_gene: TRBV10-3
j_gene: TRBJ2-1
d_gene: .
abundance: .
CDR3nt: TGTGCCATCAGTGAGTCGAATTGGGGCCAGGAATACAATGAGCAGTTCTTC
CDR3aa: CAISESNWGQEYNEQFF

v_gene: TRBV19
j_gene: TRBJ1-1
d_gene: TRBD1
abundance: .
CDR3nt: TGTGCCAGTAGTAAGGGACAGATTGAAGCTTTCTTT
CDR3aa: CASSKGQIEAFF

v_gene: TRBV28
j_gene: TRBJ2-7
d_gene: .
abundance: .
CDR3nt: TGTGCCAGCAGTTTCGGAGGGGCGAGCTACGAGCAGTACTTC
CDR3aa: CASSFGGASYEQYF

v_gene: TRBV30
j_gene: TRBJ2-7
d_gene: TRBD1
abundance: .
CDR3nt: TGTGCCTGGGGCGCCGGGACAGGGCGCTACGAGCAGTACTTC
CDR3aa: CAWGAGTGRYEQYF

v_gene: TRBV7-9
j_gene: TRBJ2-7
d_gene: TRBD1
abundance: .
CDR3nt: TGTGCCAGCAGCCCCGCCGACAGGGTGATTTTTGAGCAGTACTTC
CDR3aa: CASSPADRVIFEQYF

v_gene: TRBV6-5
j_gene: TRBJ1-5
d_gene: TRBD1
abundance: .
CDR3nt: TGTGCCAGTACCGACAGGGTTGGGAATCAGCCCCAGCATTTT
CDR3aa: CASTDRVGNQPQHF

v_gene: TRBV6-5
j_gene: TRBJ1-3
d_gene: .
abundance: .
CDR3nt: TGTGCCAGTTCCAGGGGTATAGGAAACACCATATATTTT
CDR3aa: CASSRGIGNTIYF

v_gene: TRBV10-3
j_gene: TRBJ2-1
d_gene: TRBD2
abundance: .
CDR3nt: TGTGCCATCACCAAAGGTAGCGGGGAGTACAATGAGCAGTTCTTC
CDR3aa: CAITKGSGEYNEQFF

v_gene: TRBV6-5
j_gene: TRBJ2-5
d_gene: .
abundance: once
CDR3nt: TGTGCCAGCAGAAACAGTCCCCCCCAAGAGACCCAGTACTTC
CDR3aa: CASRNSPPQETQYF

v_gene: TRBV5-1
j_gene: TRBJ1-6
d_gene: TRBD1
abundance: few
CDR3nt: TGCGCCAGCAGCCCGACGACAGGGAGGACTATTTCACCCCTCCACTTT
CDR3aa: CASSPTTGRTISPLHF

v_gene: TRBV5-1
j_gene: TRBJ1-4
d_gene: TRBD1
abundance: .
CDR3nt: TGCGCCAGCAGCCCCGGACAGGGGGCCCTTGCAACTAATGAAAAACTGTTTTTT
CDR3aa: CASSPGQGALATNEKLFF

v_gene: TRBV27
j_gene: TRBJ1-6
d_gene: TRBD1
abundance: few
CDR3nt: TGTGCCAGCAGTTTGGCGAACAGGGGGATATCCCATTCACCCCTCCACTTT
CDR3aa: CASSLANRGISHSPLHF

v_gene: TRBV28
j_gene: TRBJ2-7
d_gene: TRBD2
abundance: few
CDR3nt: TGTGCCAGCAGTTGGCGGGGGACCTACGAGCAGTACTTC
CDR3aa: CASSWRGTYEQYF

v_gene: TRBV13
j_gene: TRBJ1-4
d_gene: TRBD1
abundance: .
CDR3nt: TGTGCCAGCAGCCCAGCAGGGGGCGGGGATGAAAAACTGTTTTTT
CDR3aa: CASSPAGGGDEKLFF

v_gene: TRBV28
j_gene: TRBJ2-7
d_gene: TRBD2
abundance: .
CDR3nt: TGTGCCAGCAGTTTAAGGGGACTAACCTCCTACGAGCAGTACTTC
CDR3aa: CASSLRGLTSYEQYF

v_gene: TRBV5-1
j_gene: TRBJ1-2
d_gene: .
abundance: .
CDR3nt: TGCGCCAGCAGCTTAGACACGGGGAGGAATGGCTACACCTTC
CDR3aa: CASSLDTGRNGYTF

v_gene: TRBV5-1
j_gene: TRBJ2-3
d_gene: TRBD2
abundance: once
CDR3nt: TGCGCCAGCAGCTTACTAGCGGGGGGCACAGATACGCAGTATTTT
CDR3aa: CASSLLAGGTDTQYF

v_gene: TRBV25-1
j_gene: TRBJ2-1
d_gene: TRBD2
abundance: .
CDR3nt: TGTGCCAGCAGTGAATTTGCGGGGGGGCCTGAGCAGTTCTTC
CDR3aa: CASSEFAGGPEQFF

v_gene: TRBV5-4
j_gene: TRBJ2-7
d_gene: .
abundance: .
CDR3nt: TGTGCCAGCAGCTTGCAACAGTCCTACGAGCAGTACTTC
CDR3aa: CASSLQQSYEQYF

v_gene: TRBV6-1
j_gene: TRBJ1-1
d_gene: TRBD1
abundance: .
CDR3nt: TGTGCCAGCAGTGGTCGGACAGGGTTCAACACTGAAGCTTTCTTT
CDR3aa: CASSGRTGFNTEAFF